This note documents a single T cell receptor beta chain sequence. Antigen specificity is unknown. The data stem from a study of vaccination effects on CD4 cells after COVID-19. Study context: Each person got two doses of an mRNA SARS-CoV-2 vaccine, BNT162b2 or mRNA-1273. Study outcomes and limitations: No early post-infection timepoints were available in the study, which also included few convalescent patients. Nearly all vaccine-induced clones in healthy recipients recognized only SARS-CoV-2.

The CDR3 spans 16 residues. The germline gives CDR1 SQVTM, CDR2 ANQGSEA. The V gene end was trimmed by 7 bases and the J gene end by 2 bases; junction bases not matched to a gene: 9. ViraFEST used viral peptide pools to expand antigen-specific CD4+ T cells before sequencing. Around day 10 of culture, CD4+ T cells were separated out. Nobody among the vaccine recipients had prior SARS-CoV-2 infection (nucleocapsid antibodies were negative). Cultures of about 2 million PBMC per well contained approximately 9.6 IU/ml IL-2 plus 10 ug/ml peptides. Libraries were prepared by immunoSEQ multiplex PCR; TCRdb keeps only in-frame clonotypes and omits some of them. Of around 63,000 clones listed, less than 80% are singletons.

The TCR comes from a human donor who received a COVID-19 vaccine. V gene TRBV29-1 combines with J gene TRBJ2-3; 13 bases agree with TRBD2. This specimen was CD4+ T cells from PBMCs cultured with HCoV-OC43 spike peptides, taken before COVID-19 vaccination. Regarding subset: HCoV-OC43 spike overlapping peptide pool stimulation. The CDR3 DNA follows: TGCAGCGCCACCCCACTAGCGGGGGGGCTCACAGATACGCAGTATTTT. Its translation: CSATPLAGGLTDTQYF.